The present TCR beta chain was sequenced within a study of cytomegalovirus exposure and HLA in healthy donors. As regards this clone: As yet, its antigen is unknown.

General study findings and limits: V segments that were indistinguishable, TRBV6-2 and TRBV6-3 among them, were omitted from analysis.

Trimming removed 11 bases from V and 2 bases from J, with 10 bases in between. The CDR3 runs 13 residues. CDR1 is MNHNS, CDR2 SASEGT, per germline. The PCR employed 60 Vbeta primers together with 13 Jbeta primers. Assay: immunoSEQ multiplex PCR; the TCRdb copy retains only in-frame clones and omits some. The sample consists of 100,000 to 150,000 clones, under 85% of them appearing once. This sequence joins TRBV6-1 and TRBJ2-6, with D perhaps matching TRBD1 (5 bases). Material for sequencing was PBMCs. This clonotype was sampled from a woman between 40 and 50 years old in good health and CMV-seropositive. The CDR3 sequence is CAGARAGANVLTF. The CDR3 coding sequence is TGTGCCGGGGCGCGAGCTGGGGCCAACGTCCTGACTTTC.